This TCR beta chain was found in a study of shared clonotypes between healthy human individuals (dated by TCRdb to about 2020). Regarding the study in general: The cohort comprised a couple of women and a few men aged 18 to 49 years. To estimate repertoire size and how much clonotype sharing occurs between individuals, the study deeply sequenced the blood TCR repertoires of about five healthy adults. For each donor, CD4 naive and CD4 memory were each run on three plates, CD8 naive on two plates, and CD8 memory on one plate. Each donor's leukapheresis produced roughly between roughly 0.9 and 8.9 billion PBMCs. Different laboratories and diverse techniques were used to prepare libraries and sequence TCR repertoires, to increase sequencing depth and limit assay-specific biases. Overall results and qualifications from the work: Pairwise subsampling indicated that sequencing depth was expected to affect the degree of clonotype sharing among donors. Even with the large sequencing depth, rarefaction of the sorted-subset datasets indicated that sequencing was incomplete. Larger estimated clonotype richness was generally found for naive subsets than for memory subsets. Sampling was limited to blood, and TCR repertoires in tissue likely differ from TCR repertoires in blood. Roughly 5.2% of naive CD4, 3.5% of naive CD8, about 2.4% of memory CD4, and approximately 0.4% of memory CD8 clonotypes were shared across several donors. Higher generation probabilities were observed for clonotypes shared by all four sorted-subset donors than for non-shared clonotypes. Because the study included only a small number of donors, the genetic and exposure-history diversity represented was limited.

Using the deep immunoSEQ assay, TCR CDR3 regions were amplified from genomic DNA by multiplex PCR. Extracted genomic DNA from each cell subset was spread evenly across all wells of several immunoSEQ 96-well plates, with each plate serving as a replicate. For sorted subsets, each replicate PCR was loaded with 200 to 250 ng genomic DNA, equivalent to 25,000 to 30,000 T cell genomes. The purified libraries were quantified using a Qubit 3.0 fluorometer, sized with a Bioanalyzer 2100, and then quantified again using the KAPA Library Quantification kit. Every immunoSEQ 96-well plate was sequenced on a separate single-read 150-cycle Illumina NextSeq 550 flow cell. Turning to the authors' computational methods: The immunoSEQ output contained only junctional sequences without quality scores, so filtering could not match that applied to full-length reads. To assign V/J genes and CDR3, sequences were annotated against IMGT germline references using PyIR, a Python wrapper for IgBLAST v1.9. Reads were filtered out if the reads had weak V/J assignments (E-value above 1e-6), no CDR3, stop codons, out-of-frame junctions, or ambiguous translated residues. V3J clonotypes were defined as sequences sharing an identical inferred V gene, J gene, and CDR3 amino acid sequence. Percentage overlap between repertoires was computed as shared unique clonotypes divided by the size of the smaller repertoire. Richness of each repertoire was evaluated using RTK rarefaction, the Chao1 estimator, and Recon v2.1 estimates of unobserved clonotypes. Generation probabilities were computed with OLGA for all TCRbeta clonotypes obtained by the gDNA method from a handful of donors. TCRdb took this table from immuneACCESS and kept in-frame rearrangements with V and J called. Such tables lack part of the clones; where checked against another copy, unresolved V genes explain under half of the gap, and the rest is unexplained. Clonal size and the V and J genes are those of that table, whereas D and trimming came from the DNA. Counted in this sample were about 700,000 clones; about 91% of them appeared once. Of the sample, roughly 24% falls within the top ten clones.

A word on this clone: No antigen is known for it. Base qualities were left out, and no much larger clone turns up one base away.

Ends trimmed: V by 4 bases, J by 0 bases; bases unmatched to a gene: 8. Taken from the germline V gene, the CDR1 and CDR2 loops are MDHEN and SYDVKM. Spanning cysteine to phenylalanine, the CDR3 consists of 16 amino acids. Just the 48-base CDR3 DNA is kept, in frame starting at base 1. CD8 naive samples were CD45RO-negative cells positively selected for CCR7, giving a CD45RA+CCR7+ population that excluded TemRA cells. Donors were healthy HIV-negative adults with no recently reported acute infections or vaccinations. Every donor was a Caucasian adult living in Nashville, Tennessee, USA. After blood collection by leukapheresis, PBMCs were isolated using Ficoll-Histopaque density gradient centrifugation and then cryopreserved in the vapor phase of liquid nitrogen. Analytical flow cytometry was used to check the purity and quantity of every magnetically sorted T cell population. Genomic DNA was isolated from every sorted fraction and measured by UV absorbance on a Nanodrop 2000c.

The source of this sequence is a man aged 25 to 40 in good health. Rearrangement joined TRBV28 to TRBJ1-1; 7 bases in the middle match TRBD1. The sample taken for sequencing was naive CD8+ T cells sorted from blood. The meaning of the sample's cell subset or site label: CD45RA+CCR7+. The CDR3: CASSSYRGPMNTEAFF. The DNA sequence reads TGTGCCAGCAGTTCTTACAGGGGCCCCATGAACACTGAAGCTTTCTTT.